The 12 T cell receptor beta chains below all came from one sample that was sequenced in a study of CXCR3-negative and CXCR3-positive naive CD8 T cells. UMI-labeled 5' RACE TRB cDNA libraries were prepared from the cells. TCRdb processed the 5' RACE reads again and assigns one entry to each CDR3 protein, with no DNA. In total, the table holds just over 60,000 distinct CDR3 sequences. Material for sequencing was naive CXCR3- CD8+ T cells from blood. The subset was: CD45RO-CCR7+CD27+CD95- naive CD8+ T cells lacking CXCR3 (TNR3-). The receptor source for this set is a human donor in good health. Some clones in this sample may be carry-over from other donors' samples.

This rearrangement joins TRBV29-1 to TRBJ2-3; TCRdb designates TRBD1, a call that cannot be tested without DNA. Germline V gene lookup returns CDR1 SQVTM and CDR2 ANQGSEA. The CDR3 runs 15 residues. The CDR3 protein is CSVEGRGRSTDTQYF.

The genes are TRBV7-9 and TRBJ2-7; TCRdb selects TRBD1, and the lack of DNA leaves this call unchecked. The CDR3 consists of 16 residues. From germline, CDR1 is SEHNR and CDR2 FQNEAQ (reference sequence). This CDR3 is CASSLNSGQGAYEQYF.

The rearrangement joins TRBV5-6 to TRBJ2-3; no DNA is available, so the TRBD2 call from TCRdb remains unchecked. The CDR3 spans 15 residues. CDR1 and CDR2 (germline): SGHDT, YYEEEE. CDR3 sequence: CASSPSGGHIDTQYF.

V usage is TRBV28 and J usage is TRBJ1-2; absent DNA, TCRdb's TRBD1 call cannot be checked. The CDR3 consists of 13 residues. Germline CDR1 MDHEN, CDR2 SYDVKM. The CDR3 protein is CASSPQTGEGYTF.

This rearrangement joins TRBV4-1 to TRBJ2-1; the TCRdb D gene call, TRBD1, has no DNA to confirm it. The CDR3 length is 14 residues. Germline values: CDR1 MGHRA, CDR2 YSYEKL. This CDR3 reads CASSHRGGDNEQFF.

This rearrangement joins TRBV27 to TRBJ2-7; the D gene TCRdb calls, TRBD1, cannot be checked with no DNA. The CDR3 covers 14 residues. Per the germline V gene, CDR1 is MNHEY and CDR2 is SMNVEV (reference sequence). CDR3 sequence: CASSAAAHNYEQYF.

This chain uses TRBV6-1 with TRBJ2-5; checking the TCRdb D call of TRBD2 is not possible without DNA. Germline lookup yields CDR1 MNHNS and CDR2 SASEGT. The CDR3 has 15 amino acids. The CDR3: CASSEGGERGETQYF.

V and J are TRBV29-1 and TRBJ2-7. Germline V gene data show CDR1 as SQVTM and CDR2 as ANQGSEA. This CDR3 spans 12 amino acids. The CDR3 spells CSVEVSSYEQYF.

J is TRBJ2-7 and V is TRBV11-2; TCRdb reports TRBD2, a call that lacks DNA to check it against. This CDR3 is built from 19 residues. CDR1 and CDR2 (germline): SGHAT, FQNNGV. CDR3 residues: CASSSPPGLAGGPFYEQYF. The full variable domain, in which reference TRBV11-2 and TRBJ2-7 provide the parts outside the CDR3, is EAGVAQSPRYKIIEKRQSVAFWCNPISGHATLYWYQQILGQGPKLLIQFQNNGVVDDSQLPKDRFSAERLKGVDSTLKIQPAKLEDSAVYLCASSSPPGLAGGPFYEQYFGPGTRLTVT.

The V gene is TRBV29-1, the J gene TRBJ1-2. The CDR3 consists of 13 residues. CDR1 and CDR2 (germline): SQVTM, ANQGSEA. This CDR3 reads CSVAGHSNYGYTF.

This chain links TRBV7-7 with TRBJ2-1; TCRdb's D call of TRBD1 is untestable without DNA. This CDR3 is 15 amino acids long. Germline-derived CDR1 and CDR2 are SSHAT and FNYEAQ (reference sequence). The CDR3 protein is CASSSRLGDNNEQFF.

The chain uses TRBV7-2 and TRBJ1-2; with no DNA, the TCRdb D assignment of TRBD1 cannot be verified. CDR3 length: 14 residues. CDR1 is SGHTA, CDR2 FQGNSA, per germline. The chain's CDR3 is CASSGTGVINGYTF. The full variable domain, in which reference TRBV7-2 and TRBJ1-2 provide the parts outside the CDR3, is GAGVSQSPSNKVTEKGKDVELRCDPISGHTALYWYRQSLGQGLEFLIYFQGNSAPDKSGLPSDRFSAERTGGSVSTLTIQRTQQEDSAVYLCASSGTGVINGYTFGSGTRLTVV.